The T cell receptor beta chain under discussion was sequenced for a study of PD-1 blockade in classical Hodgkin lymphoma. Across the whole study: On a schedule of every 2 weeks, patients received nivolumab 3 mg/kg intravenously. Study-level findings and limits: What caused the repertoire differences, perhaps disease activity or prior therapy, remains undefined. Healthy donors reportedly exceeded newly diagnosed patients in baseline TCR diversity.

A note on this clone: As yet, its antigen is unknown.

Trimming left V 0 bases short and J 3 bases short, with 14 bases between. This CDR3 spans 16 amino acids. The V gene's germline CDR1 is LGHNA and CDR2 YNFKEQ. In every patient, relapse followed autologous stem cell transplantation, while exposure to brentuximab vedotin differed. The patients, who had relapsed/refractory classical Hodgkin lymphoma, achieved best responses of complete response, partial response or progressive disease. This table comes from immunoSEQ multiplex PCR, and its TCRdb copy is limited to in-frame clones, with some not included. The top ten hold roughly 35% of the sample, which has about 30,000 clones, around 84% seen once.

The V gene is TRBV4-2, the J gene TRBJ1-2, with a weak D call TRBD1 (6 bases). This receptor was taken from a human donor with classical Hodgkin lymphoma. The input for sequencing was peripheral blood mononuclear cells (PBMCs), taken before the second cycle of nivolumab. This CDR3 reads CASSQDLGGPDYGYTF. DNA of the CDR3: TGTGCCAGCAGCCAAGATCTTGGGGGGCCCGACTATGGCTACACCTTC.